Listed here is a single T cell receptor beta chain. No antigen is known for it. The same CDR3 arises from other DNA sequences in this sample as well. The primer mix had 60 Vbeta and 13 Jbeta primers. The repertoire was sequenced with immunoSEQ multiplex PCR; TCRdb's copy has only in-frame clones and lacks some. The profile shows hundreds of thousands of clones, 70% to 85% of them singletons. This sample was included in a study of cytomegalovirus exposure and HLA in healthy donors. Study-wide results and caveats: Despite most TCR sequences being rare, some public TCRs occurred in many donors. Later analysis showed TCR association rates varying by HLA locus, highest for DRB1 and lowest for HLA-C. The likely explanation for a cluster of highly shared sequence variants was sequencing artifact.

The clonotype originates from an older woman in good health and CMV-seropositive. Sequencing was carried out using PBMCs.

In DNA, the CDR3 is TGTGCCAGCAGTTACTCGGGGGGAAACACTGAAGCTTTCTTT. Translating gives CASSYSGGNTEAFF. The V call is TRBV6-5, the J call TRBJ1-1, with D maybe TRBD1 (5 bases). CDR3 length: 14 residues. Between the trimmed V and J ends, which lost 0 bases and 2 bases, there was a span of 7 bases. CDR1 and CDR2 (germline): MNHEY, SVGAGI.